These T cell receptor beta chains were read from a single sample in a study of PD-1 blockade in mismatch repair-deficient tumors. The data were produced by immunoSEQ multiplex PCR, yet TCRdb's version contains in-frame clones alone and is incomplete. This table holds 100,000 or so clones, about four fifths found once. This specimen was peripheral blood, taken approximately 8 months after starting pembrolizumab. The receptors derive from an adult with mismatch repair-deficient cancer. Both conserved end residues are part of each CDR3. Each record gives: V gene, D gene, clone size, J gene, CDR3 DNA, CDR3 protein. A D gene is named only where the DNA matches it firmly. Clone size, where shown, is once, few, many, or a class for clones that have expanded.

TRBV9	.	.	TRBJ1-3	TGTGCCAGCAGCGCGACCCAGACCACAGTGGGGGGCTCTGGAAACACCATATATTTT	CASSATQTTVGGSGNTIYF
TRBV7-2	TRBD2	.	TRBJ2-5	TGTGCCAGCAGCCAAACTAGCGGGAGTTGGGAGACCCAGTACTTC	CASSQTSGSWETQYF
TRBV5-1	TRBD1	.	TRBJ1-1	TGCGCCAGCAGCATCCAGACAGGGACCAACACTGAAGCTTTCTTT	CASSIQTGTNTEAFF
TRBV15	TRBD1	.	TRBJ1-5	TGTGCCACCAGCGAACCACAGGGGGGAGTGGGTCAGCCCCAGCATTTT	CATSEPQGGVGQPQHF
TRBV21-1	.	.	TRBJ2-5	TGTGCCAGCAGCAAAGGTGGCGGGAGGAAAGAGACCCAGTACTTC	CASSKGGGRKETQYF
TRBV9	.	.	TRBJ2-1	TGTACCAGCAGCTCCCAAGGGGAGCAGTTCTTC	CTSSSQGEQFF
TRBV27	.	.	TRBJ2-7	TGTGCCAGCAGTTTTGTACGGGGCCACTACGAGCAGTACTTC	CASSFVRGHYEQYF
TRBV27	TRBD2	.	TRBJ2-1	TGTGCCAGCAGGCGTAGCGGGGCGTACTCCTACAATGAGCAGTTCTTC	CASRRSGAYSYNEQFF
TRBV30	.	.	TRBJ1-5	TGTGCCTGGTGTCTTTGGGACTGGGGGGGGGCTCAGCCCCAGCATTTT	CAWCLWDWGGAQPQHF
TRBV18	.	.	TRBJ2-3	TGTGCCAGCTCACCTATGGTCACAGATACGCAGTATTTT	CASSPMVTDTQYF
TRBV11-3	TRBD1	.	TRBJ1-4	TGTGCCAGCAGCAGGGGGGACAGGGCCAATGAAAAACTGTTTTTT	CASSRGDRANEKLFF
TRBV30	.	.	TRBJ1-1	TGTGCCTGGAGTGTAAACGCGGGGACTGAAGCTTTCTTT	CAWSVNAGTEAFF
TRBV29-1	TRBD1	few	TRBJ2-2	TGCAGCGTCCAAGGACAGGGGGCGCACACCGGGGAGCTGTTTTTT	CSVQGQGAHTGELFF
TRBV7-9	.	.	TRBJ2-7	TGTGCCAGCAGCTTAAGATCCGATCGGGTCTACGAGCAGTACTTC	CASSLRSDRVYEQYF
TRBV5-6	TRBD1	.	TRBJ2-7	TGTGCCAGCAGCGCAGGGGACAGGGGGACCTACGAGCAGTACTTC	CASSAGDRGTYEQYF
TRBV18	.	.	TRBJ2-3	TGTGCCAGCTCAGAGCCTAGCATGGATACGCAGTATTTT	CASSEPSMDTQYF
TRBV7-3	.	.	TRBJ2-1	TGTGCCAGCAGCTTAGGCGGGACGCTCGAGAAGCAGTTCTTC	CASSLGGTLEKQFF
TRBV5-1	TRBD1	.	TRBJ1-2	TGCGCCAGCAACCCCGGGACAGGAATTTTAAACTATGGCTACACCTTC	CASNPGTGILNYGYTF
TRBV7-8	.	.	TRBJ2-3	TGTGCCAGCAGCTTAGGACTGAACACAGATACGCAGTATTTT	CASSLGLNTDTQYF
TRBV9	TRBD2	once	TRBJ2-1	TGTGCCAGCAGCGAAGAAGTGACTAGCGGGAGGGTTGAGCAGTTCTTC	CASSEEVTSGRVEQFF
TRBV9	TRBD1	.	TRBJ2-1	TGTGCCAGCAGCACACCAATGGGGGGACAGGGAGGCGATGAGCAGTTCTTC	CASSTPMGGQGGDEQFF
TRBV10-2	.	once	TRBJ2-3	TGCGCCAGCAGTGAATTGCCCCCAGATACGCAGTATTTT	CASSELPPDTQYF
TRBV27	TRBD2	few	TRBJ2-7	TGTGCCAGCAGCCCGGGGAGGGGCTACGAGCAGTACTTC	CASSPGRGYEQYF
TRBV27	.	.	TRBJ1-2	TGTGCCAGCAGTTTACGGTTTGGCTATGGCTACACCTTC	CASSLRFGYGYTF
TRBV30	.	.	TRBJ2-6	TGTGCCTGGGAGAATAGCGGGGCCAACGTCCTGACTTTC	CAWENSGANVLTF
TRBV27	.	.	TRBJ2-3	TGTGCCAGCAGTTTTAGCGCCACAGATACGCAGTATTTT	CASSFSATDTQYF
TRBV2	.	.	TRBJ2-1	TGTGCCAGCAGTGGACTTTTCAATGAGCAGTTCTTC	CASSGLFNEQFF
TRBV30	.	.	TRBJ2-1	TGTGCCTGGGCAAAGAGGGCCTACAATGAGCAGTTCTTC	CAWAKRAYNEQFF
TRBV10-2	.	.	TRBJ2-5	TGCGCCAGCAAGGGCCCTGATGGAGAGACCCAGTACTTC	CASKGPDGETQYF
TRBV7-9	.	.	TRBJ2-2	TGTGCCAGCAGCTCCCCAGGGTTGTGGGACACCGGGGAGCTGTTTTTT	CASSSPGLWDTGELFF
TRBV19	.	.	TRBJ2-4	TGTGCCAGTAGTATAGGGTTAGTAGCCAAAAACATTCAGTACTTC	CASSIGLVAKNIQYF
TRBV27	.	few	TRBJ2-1	TGTGCCAGCAGTTCAATAGGGAGCTCCTACAATGAGCAGTTCTTC	CASSSIGSSYNEQFF
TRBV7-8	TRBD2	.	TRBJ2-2	TGTGCCAGCAGCTTTGAGGGAGGGCCGAACACCGGGGAGCTGTTTTTT	CASSFEGGPNTGELFF
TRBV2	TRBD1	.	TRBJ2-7	TGTGCCAGCAGAGGGGACAGCTCCTACGAGCAGTACTTC	CASRGDSSYEQYF
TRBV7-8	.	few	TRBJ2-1	TGTGCCAGCAGCTTAAGTGGGAGCGACAATGAGCAGTTCTTC	CASSLSGSDNEQFF
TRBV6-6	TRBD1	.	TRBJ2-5	TGTGCCAGCATCGACCGGTCCGGGACAGGGGAAGAGACCCAGTACTTC	CASIDRSGTGEETQYF
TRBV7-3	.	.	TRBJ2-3	TGTGCCAGCAGCCAGGGAGCTACAGATACGCAGTATTTT	CASSQGATDTQYF
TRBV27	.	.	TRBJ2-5	TGTGCCAGCAGAAAAGTGGGAATTGAGACCCAGTACTTC	CASRKVGIETQYF
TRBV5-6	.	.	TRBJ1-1	TGTGCCAGCAGCTGGGGCCTAGTTGAAGCTTTCTTT	CASSWGLVEAFF
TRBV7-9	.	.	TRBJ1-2	TGTGCCAGCAGCAGAGAGGCTGCTGGGGGCTACACCTTC	CASSREAAGGYTF